This entry lists 31 T cell receptor beta chains sequenced from one sample in a study of shared clonotypes between healthy human individuals. The method was immunoSEQ multiplex PCR; TCRdb's version includes in-frame clones alone and lacks a portion of them. Counted here are about a million clones, roughly 77% occurring once; the ten biggest clones make up 0.89%. Sequenced sample: memory CD4+ T cells from PBMCs. Subset denoted: CD45RA-negative fraction. These receptors were obtained from a young man in good health. Some clones in this sample may be carry-over from other donors' samples.

This rearrangement joins TRBV2 to TRBJ2-3; 9 bases align to TRBD2. Germline V lookup: CDR1 SNHLY, CDR2 FYNNEI. The CDR3 extends over 17 amino acids. J gave up 4 bases and V 7 bases, and 15 bases lay outside the gene matches. CDR3 region: CASKNVALAGSSDTQYF. DNA for the CDR3: TGTGCCAGCAAGAACGTAGCCCTAGCGGGATCCTCAGATACGCAGTATTTT.

This CDR3 reads CASSPLVASDEQYF. CDR3 DNA sequence: TGTGCCAGCTCACCATTAGTCGCTTCCGACGAGCAGTACTTC. The chain carries TRBV18 and TRBJ2-7; D ambiguous. Germline V lookup: CDR1 KGHSH, CDR2 LQKENI. The CDR3 is made up of 14 amino acids. V gave up 2 bases and J gave up 5 bases, with 13 bases separating them.

The chain carries TRBV2 and TRBJ1-3; 9 nucleotides match TRBD1. Germline V gene lookup returns CDR1 SNHLY and CDR2 FYNNEI. V shed 5 bases, J shed 2 bases, and the junction held 1 base outside the gene matches. CDR3 size: 14 residues. The DNA of the CDR3 is TGTGCCAGCAGTAGGACAGGGGCTGGAAACACCATATATTTT. This gives the protein CASSRTGAGNTIYF.

This clone was picked up a small number of times. V usage is TRBV5-1 and J usage is TRBJ2-2; TRBD2 matches 13 bases. CDR3 size: 18 residues. The ends lost 0 bases at V and 7 bases at J; junction bases unmatched: 9. CDR1 is SGHRS and CDR2 is YFSETQ in the germline V gene. CDR3 in DNA: TGCGCCAGCAGCTTGGCCCCTACTAGCGGGAGGGCCGGCGGGGAGCTGTTTTTT. Protein product: CASSLAPTSGRAGGELFF.

The CDR3 coding sequence is TGTGCCAGCAGTTTATATGACAGGGGCAATGAGCAGTTCTTC. Its protein is CASSLYDRGNEQFF. The chain carries TRBV28 and TRBJ2-1, with 8 positions matching TRBD1. Per the germline V gene, CDR1 is MDHEN and CDR2 is SYDVKM. This CDR3 comprises 14 residues. Losses at the gene ends were 1 base for V and 6 bases for J; bases not matched to a gene: 2.

This clone was seen a handful of times. This CDR3 is also generated by other DNA sequences in the sample. The chain uses TRBV2 and TRBJ2-7; D remains unclear. Germline assignment: CDR1 SNHLY and CDR2 FYNNEI. V lost 4 bases, J lost 4 bases, and 5 bases lay in between. CDR3 size: 11 residues. CDR3 loop: CASSVGYEQYF. As DNA, the CDR3 is TGTGCCAGCAGTGTGGGTTACGAGCAGTACTTC.

The chain joins TRBV7-8 to TRBJ1-1, with TRBD1 identical over 7 bases. Losses at the gene ends were 1 base for V and 0 bases for J; bases not matched to a gene: 11. The length of the CDR3 is 18 residues. In germline, CDR1 is SGHVS, CDR2 FQNEAQ. The CDR3 region has the DNA TGTGCCAGCAGCTTAGGGGTTATGGTCAGGGGGTTGAACACTGAAGCTTTCTTT. Its protein product is CASSLGVMVRGLNTEAFF. The full variable domain, in which reference TRBV7-8 and TRBJ1-1 provide the parts outside the CDR3, is GAGVSQSPRYKVAKRGQDVALRCDPISGHVSLFWYQQALGQGPEFLTYFQNEAQLDKSGLPSDRFFAERPEGSVSTLKIQRTQQEDSAVYLCASSLGVMVRGLNTEAFFGQGTRLTVV.

This rearrangement joins TRBV18 to TRBJ1-1; D possibly corresponds to TRBD1 (5 bases). Germline V CDR1 and CDR2: KGHSH, LQKENI. V dropped 1 base and J dropped 1 base, with 13 bases sitting between them. The CDR3 runs to 16 residues. The CDR3 loop is CASSPRVSGGNTEAFF. DNA of the CDR3: TGTGCCAGCTCACCACGGGTTTCGGGGGGGAACACTGAAGCTTTCTTT.

V is TRBV7-3 and J is TRBJ1-2; D is perhaps TRBD1 (6 bases). This CDR3 is built from 15 residues. Germline-derived CDR1 and CDR2 are SGHTA and FQGTGA. The germline V and J ends were trimmed by 6 bases and 1 base, with 15 bases remaining between them. The CDR3 sequence is CASRFAGGGNYGYTF. The CDR3 nucleotides read TGTGCCAGCAGGTTTGCCGGGGGCGGTAACTATGGCTACACCTTC.

Ten or more counts support this clone. The chain couples TRBV6-1 to TRBJ1-5; D is ambiguous. V lost 2 bases and J 7 bases, leaving 9 bases between the germline ends. Per the germline V gene, CDR1 is MNHNS and CDR2 is SASEGT. This CDR3 has 13 residues. CDR3 coding DNA: TGTGCCAGCAGTGAACCGCGATACCAGCCCCAGCATTTT. Translation: CASSEPRYQPQHF.

The chain recombines TRBV14 with TRBJ2-2, with TRBD1 as a possible D gene (5 bases). Germline values: CDR1 SGHDN, CDR2 FVKESK. V lost 1 base and J lost 7, with 10 bases in between. The CDR3 has 14 residues. DNA of the CDR3: TGTGCCAGCAGCCAAGGGGGCGGCATCGGGGAGCTGTTTTTT. It encodes CASSQGGGIGELFF.

Here the CDR3 reads CASRSRITEAFF. In DNA, the CDR3 is TGTGCCAGCAGAAGCAGAATCACTGAAGCTTTCTTT. The V and J genes are TRBV2 and TRBJ1-1; no clear D. CDR1 is SNHLY and CDR2 is FYNNEI in the germline V gene. V was clipped by 6 bases and J by 4 bases, with 9 bases between them. The CDR3 has 12 residues.

The rearrangement links TRBV5-6 to TRBJ1-2; D not certain. The CDR3 totals 15 residues. CDR1 is SGHDT and CDR2 is YYEEEE in the germline V gene. V was trimmed by 3 bases and J by 2 bases, leaving 14 bases between them. CDR3 loop: CASSSRAGINYGYTF. CDR3 in DNA: TGTGCCAGCAGCTCCCGGGCCGGCATAAACTATGGCTACACCTTC.

This clone was found a few times. The chain is built from TRBV2 and TRBJ1-6; 9 bases are a match to TRBD1. Per germline, CDR1 SNHLY and CDR2 FYNNEI. This CDR3 is built from 14 residues. Trimming removed 6 bases from V and 7 bases from J; junction bases left unmatched: 4. The CDR3 loop reads CASRPGQGNSPLHF. The CDR3 coding sequence is TGTGCCAGCAGACCCGGACAGGGGAATTCACCCCTCCACTTT.

J is TRBJ1-2 and V is TRBV6-1; D is undetermined. V lost 6 bases and J lost 8, with 19 bases in between. Germline loops: CDR1 MNHNS, CDR2 SASEGT. This CDR3 is 14 amino acids long. The CDR3 here is CASRRSGRELGYTF. CDR3 DNA: TGTGCCAGCAGGCGGAGCGGACGGGAGTTAGGCTACACCTTC.

As to this clone: The sample has other DNA sequences that encode this CDR3 too. The chain has TRBV2 and TRBJ1-5; TRBD1 might be the D (5 bases). Trimming stripped 2 bases from V and 1 base from J, with 6 bases between. Per the germline V gene, CDR1 is SNHLY and CDR2 is FYNNEI. There are 14 residues in the CDR3. Here the CDR3 reads CASSEQGSNQPQHF. CDR3 nucleotide sequence: TGTGCCAGCAGTGAACAGGGCAGCAATCAGCCCCAGCATTTT.

This chain connects TRBV25-1 to TRBJ2-5, with unresolved D. The CDR3 loop spans 14 amino acids. The V and J ends lost 3 bases and 1 base respectively, with 9 bases between them. Looked up from germline, CDR1 is MGHDK and CDR2 is SYGVNS. DNA of the CDR3: TGTGCCAGCAGTGACCTCCCCCTCCAAGAGACCCAGTACTTC. Translating gives CASSDLPLQETQYF.

The chain has TRBV21-1 and TRBJ2-3. TRBV21-1 is assigned pseudogene status. The CDR3 totals 19 residues. CDR3 bases: TGTGCCAGCAGCAAAGCCCCGCGGCTAGGACGGGACGTGGAAGATACGCAGTATTTT. Its translation: CASSKAPRLGRDVEDTQYF.

This chain links TRBV7-6 with TRBJ2-7; possibly TRBD1 for D (5 bases). V gave up 1 base and J gave up 5 bases, with 15 bases separating them. The CDR3 runs to 15 residues. Germline V lookup: CDR1 SGHVS, CDR2 FNYEAQ. CDR3 sequence reads: CASSLVTAPGHEQYF. Here the CDR3 DNA reads TGTGCCAGCAGCTTAGTGACAGCCCCCGGCCACGAGCAGTACTTC.

This clone was seen a single time. Within the sample, other DNA sequences also encode this same CDR3. The rearrangement joins TRBV6-5 to TRBJ2-3; no clear D. Looked up from germline, CDR1 is MNHEY and CDR2 is SVGAGI. The CDR3 covers 12 residues. V was cut by 4 bases and J by 3 bases, with 5 bases left in between. CDR3 nucleotides: TGTGCCAGCAGTTCGACTACAGATACGCAGTATTTT. Its translation: CASSSTTDTQYF.

The chain employs TRBV7-3 and TRBJ2-3; D could derive from TRBD1 or TRBD2 (5 bases each). This CDR3 is 13 amino acids long. The V end was cut by 0 bases, the J end by 6 bases, with 7 bases between. Germline-derived CDR1 and CDR2 are SGHTA and FQGTGA. Written as DNA, the CDR3 is TGTGCCAGCAGCTTAACGAGGGGCGATACGCAGTATTTT. It is translated as CASSLTRGDTQYF.

The chain couples TRBV2 to TRBJ1-2; 9 positions agree with TRBD1. CDR3 length: 15 residues. CDR1 is SNHLY, CDR2 FYNNEI, per germline. The V and J ends lost 6 bases and 3 bases, in that order; junction bases with no gene match: 8. CDR3 sequence reads: CASRGVQGADYGYTF. DNA of the CDR3: TGTGCCAGCAGGGGAGTACAGGGGGCGGACTATGGCTACACCTTC. Drawing the rest from reference TRBV2 and TRBJ1-2, the complete variable domain is EPEVTQTPSHQVTQMGQEVILRCVPISNHLYFYWYRQILGQKVEFLVSFYNNEISEKSEIFDDQFSVERPDGSNFTLKIRSTKLEDSAMYFCASRGVQGADYGYTFGSGTRLTVV.

The chain carries TRBV11-2 and TRBJ1-1, with D tentatively TRBD1 (6 bases). V lost 1 base and J lost 5, with 17 bases in between. Germline assignment: CDR1 SGHAT and CDR2 FQNNGV. The CDR3 has 16 amino acids. CDR3 sequence (DNA): TGTGCCAGCAGCTTAGGAATAGGGGGGTATCTTACTGAAGCTTTCTTT. Translation gives CASSLGIGGYLTEAFF.

The chain employs TRBV29-1 and TRBJ2-5; 13 bases fit TRBD2. The closer fit of TRBJ2-7 to the DNA end suggests the J call may be wrong. This CDR3 contains 23 residues. Germline V gives CDR1 SQVTM, CDR2 ANQGSEA. The CDR3: CSVEEGPRFRGLAGVGGLYEQYF. The CDR3 DNA sequence: TGCAGCGTTGAAGAAGGTCCTAGGTTTCGTGGACTAGCGGGAGTAGGAGGGCTCTACGAGCAGTACTTC.

CDR3 nucleotide sequence: TGCAGCGTCGAAAAGGAAGGGGGCGTAGGTGAAAAACTGTTTTTT. This codes for CSVEKEGGVGEKLFF. The V call is TRBV29-1, the J call TRBJ1-4; 7 bases line up with TRBD1. Trimming at V came to 6 bases and at J to 7 bases, leaving 14 bases not matched to a gene. CDR3 length: 15 residues. In germline, CDR1 is SQVTM, CDR2 ANQGSEA.

In regard to this clone: Other DNA variants within this sample encode the same CDR3. The chain has TRBV30 and TRBJ1-1; D call uncertain. Trimming removed 0 bases at V and 0 bases at J, with 8 bases between. The CDR3 consists of 14 residues. The germline CDR1 and CDR2 sequences are GTSNPN and SVGIG (reference sequence). CDR3 nucleotide sequence: TGTGCCTGGAGTGTACCTGGGATGAACACTGAAGCTTTCTTT. This sequence encodes CAWSVPGMNTEAFF.

The chain uses TRBV10-3 and TRBJ2-1, with no clear D. The germline V gene has CDR1 ENHRY and CDR2 SYGVKD. V lost 0 bases to trimming and J lost 0 bases, with 9 bases between them. CDR3 length: 16 amino acids. The DNA for the CDR3 is TGTGCCATCAGTGAGTCGGTCACCCGCTCCTACAATGAGCAGTTCTTC. Translation: CAISESVTRSYNEQFF.

The CDR3 loop is CSVAPRLNTEAFF. CDR3 in DNA: TGCAGCGTCGCTCCCAGACTGAACACTGAAGCTTTCTTT. The gene calls are TRBV29-1 and TRBJ1-1; unclear D gene. V lost 6 bases and J lost 0, with 11 bases in between. The length of the CDR3 is 13 residues. The germline V gene has CDR1 SQVTM and CDR2 ANQGSEA.

J is TRBJ1-2 and V is TRBV9; TRBD1 is a possible D gene (5 bases). Per germline, CDR1 SGDLS and CDR2 YYNGEE. The CDR3 runs 14 residues. V lost 3 bases, J lost 6 bases, and 15 bases lay in between. CDR3 bases: TGTGCCAGCAGCGCGTACCAGGGTAGCGATGGCTACACCTTC. This codes for CASSAYQGSDGYTF. The variable domain in full, completed from reference TRBV9 and TRBJ1-2, reads DSGVTQTPKHLITATGQRVTLRCSPRSGDLSVYWYQQSLDQGLQFLIQYYNGEERAKGNILERFSAQQFPDLHSELNLSSLELGDSALYFCASSAYQGSDGYTFGSGTRLTVV.

J is TRBJ1-1 and V is TRBV28; tentative D call: TRBD1 (5 bases). Trimming shortened V by 2 bases and J by 3 bases, and 10 bases separated the two germline ends. The CDR3 consists of 14 residues. Germline-derived CDR1 and CDR2 are MDHEN and SYDVKM. CDR3 bases: TGTGCCAGCAGTTTAAGAGGGGATGACACTGAAGCTTTCTTT. Translated, it gives CASSLRGDDTEAFF.

This clone occurred a few times. The chain combines TRBV7-9 with TRBJ1-2; a possible D gene is TRBD1 (6 bases). Deletions cut 1 base from V and 3 bases from J, with 12 bases between. CDR1 and CDR2 from the germline V gene are SEHNR and FQNEAQ (reference sequence). The CDR3 totals 15 residues. CDR3 sequence (DNA): TGTGCCAGCAGCTTAGACAGGGCGACATACTATGGCTACACCTTC. The encoded protein is CASSLDRATYYGYTF. The variable domain in full, completed from reference TRBV7-9 and TRBJ1-2, reads DTGVSQNPRHKITKRGQNVTFRCDPISEHNRLYWYRQTLGQGPEFLTYFQNEAQLEKSRLLSDRFSAERPKGSFSTLEIQRTEQGDSAMYLCASSLDRATYYGYTFGSGTRLTVV.